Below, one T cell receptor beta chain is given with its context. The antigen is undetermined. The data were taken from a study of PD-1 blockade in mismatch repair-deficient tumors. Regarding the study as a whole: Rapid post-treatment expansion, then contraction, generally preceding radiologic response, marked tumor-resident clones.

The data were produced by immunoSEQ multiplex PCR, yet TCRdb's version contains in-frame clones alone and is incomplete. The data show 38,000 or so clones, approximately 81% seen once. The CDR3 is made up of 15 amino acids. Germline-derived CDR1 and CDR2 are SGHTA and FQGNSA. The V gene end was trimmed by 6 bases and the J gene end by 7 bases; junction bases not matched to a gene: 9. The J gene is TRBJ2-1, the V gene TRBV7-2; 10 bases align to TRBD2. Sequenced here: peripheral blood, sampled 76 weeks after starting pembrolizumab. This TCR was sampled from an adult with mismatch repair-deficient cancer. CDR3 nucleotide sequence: TGTGCCAGCAGACCCGGGAGCGGGAGGGGAAATGAGCAGTTCTTC. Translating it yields CASRPGSGRGNEQFF.